One sample yielded the 7 T cell receptor beta chains listed below, sequenced in a study of shared clonotypes between healthy human individuals. Data came from immunoSEQ multiplex PCR; TCRdb stores just in-frame clones and leaves some out. The data contain about 680,000 clones, roughly 94% of them singletons. As defined, naive CD8 cells were CD45RO-negative and positively selected for CCR7, with terminally differentiated effector memory CD45RA+ cells excluded. The source material was naive CD8+ T cells sorted from blood. The receptors originated from a young man in good health.

The chain carries TRBV6-1 and TRBJ2-5; the D gene is possibly TRBD2 (5 bases). The CDR3 covers 15 residues. Germline V lookup: CDR1 MNHNS, CDR2 SASEGT. Trimming left V 8 bases short and J 4 bases short, with 20 bases between. CDR3 in DNA: TGTGCCAGCGCCCCCGGAGGCGGGCGAGGAGAGACCCAGTACTTC. It codes for CASAPGGGRGETQYF.

The gene calls are TRBV28 and TRBJ2-7; a weak D match, TRBD1 (6 bases). V lost 4 bases and J 5 bases, leaving 15 bases between the germline ends. This CDR3 contains 14 residues. Germline V CDR1 and CDR2: MDHEN, SYDVKM. The CDR3 loop is CASSSRTVAHEQYF. The CDR3 DNA reads as TGTGCCAGCAGTTCACGGACAGTCGCCCACGAGCAGTACTTC. The full variable domain, completed using reference TRBV28 and TRBJ2-7, is DVKVTQSSRYLVKRTGEKVFLECVQDMDHENMFWYRQDPGLGLRLIYFSYDVKMKEKGDIPEGYSVSREKKERFSLILESASTNQTSMYLCASSSRTVAHEQYFGPGTRLTVT.

This rearrangement joins TRBV7-8 to TRBJ1-1; D is possibly TRBD1 (5 bases). V was pared by 5 bases and J by 6 bases, with 16 bases between. The CDR3 contains 14 residues. Germline V gives CDR1 SGHVS, CDR2 FQNEAQ. CDR3 nucleotides: TGTGCCAGCAGCCAACAGGAGGGTGGGGCTGAAGCTTTCTTT. This translates into CASSQQEGGAEAFF.

This sequence joins TRBV19 and TRBJ1-4; D gene unclear. Trimming removed 2 bases from V and 13 bases from J, with 23 bases in between. Per the germline V gene, CDR1 is LNHDA and CDR2 is SQIVND (reference sequence). The CDR3 runs 16 residues. As DNA, the CDR3 is TGTGCCAGTAGTATAAGGATAGGAGTTCCTTTGGTTCGACTGTTTTTT. As protein: CASSIRIGVPLVRLFF.

The chain employs TRBV7-9 and TRBJ1-1; D is unclear. Germline V CDR1 and CDR2: SEHNR, FQNEAQ (reference sequence). Trimming shortened V by 5 bases and J by 7 bases, and 8 bases separated the two germline ends. CDR3 size: 11 residues. Written as DNA, the CDR3 is TGTGCCAGCAGCGAACAGCTTGAAGCTTTCTTT. Protein product: CASSEQLEAFF.

The J gene is TRBJ2-1, the V gene TRBV30; 7 bases match TRBD2. Looked up from germline, CDR1 is GTSNPN and CDR2 is SVGIG (reference sequence). J was trimmed by 9 bases and V by 0 bases; bases with no gene match: 5. The CDR3 extends over 13 amino acids. CDR3 residues: CAWSVGGIAEQFF. CDR3 sequence (DNA): TGTGCCTGGAGTGTCGGGGGGATTGCTGAGCAGTTCTTC.

J is TRBJ2-5 and V is TRBV10-2, with D possibly TRBD1 on 6 matching bases. V gave up 10 bases and J gave up 2 bases, with 17 bases separating them. Germline CDR1 and CDR2: WSHSY and SAAADI. This CDR3 comprises 14 residues. The CDR3 sequence is CATRNRAPQETQYF. The DNA for the CDR3 is TGCGCCACCAGAAACAGGGCCCCACAAGAGACCCAGTACTTC.